These 23 T cell receptor beta chains were sequenced from one sample in a study of beta chain features in type 1 diabetes. Findings and limits, study-wide: Among all four CD4+ subsets, Type 1 diabetes patients had TCRB CDR3s that were moderately but significantly shorter.

Their recognized antigens are unknown. Reverse transcribing all isolated RNA meant expressed TCRB transcripts were sequenced. TCRdb's table, derived via immunoSEQ multiplex PCR, lists solely in-frame clones and lacks some. The data hold some 270,000 clones, with approximately 11% observed a single time. The sample was naive CD4+ T cells from blood. The source is a man younger than 40 with type 1 diabetes.

In this sample, this clone turned up a few times. The gene calls are TRBV5-4 and TRBJ2-3; no definite D call. The CDR3 loop spans 15 amino acids. Trimming removed 1 base from V and 10 bases from J, with 19 bases in between. The germline gives CDR1 SGHNT, CDR2 YYREEE (reference sequence). Written as DNA, the CDR3 is TGTGCCAGCAGCTTGTCTGGCGACATGGCAAGATCGCAGTATTTT. It is translated as CASSLSGDMARSQYF.

The CDR3 sequence is CASSLGGTDAEAFF. For the CDR3, the DNA is TGCGCCAGCAGCTTGGGCGGAACCGACGCTGAAGCTTTCTTT. V is TRBV5-1 and J is TRBJ1-1; D gene uncertain. V lost 0 bases and J lost 6, with 12 bases in between. Germline values: CDR1 SGHRS, CDR2 YFSETQ. This CDR3 is built from 14 residues. Using reference TRBV5-1 and TRBJ1-1 for the parts outside the CDR3, the full variable domain is KAGVTQTPRYLIKTRGQQVTLSCSPISGHRSVSWYQQTPGQGLQFLFEYFSETQRNKGNFPGRFSGRQFSNSRSEMNVSTLELGDSALYLCASSLGGTDAEAFFGQGTRLTVV.

This clone came up a few times. CDR3: CASSLRSGRPTQYF. CDR3 DNA sequence: TGTGCCAGCAGCTTACGTAGCGGGCGGCCCACCCAGTACTTC. The V gene is TRBV7-2, the J gene TRBJ2-5, with 7 positions matching TRBD2. The CDR3 contains 14 residues. CDR1 is SGHTA, CDR2 FQGNSA, per germline. V lost 2 bases and J lost 8; bases outside the gene matches: 8.

The chain recombines TRBV5-6 with TRBJ2-3, with 13 bases lining up with TRBD2. V lost 4 bases and J lost 1; bases outside the gene matches: 6. CDR1 SGHDT and CDR2 YYEEEE come from the germline V gene. The CDR3 is 17 residues long. The CDR3 sequence is CASSLRTSGGRTDTQYF. CDR3 sequence (DNA): TGTGCCAGCAGCCTAAGGACTAGCGGGGGACGCACAGATACGCAGTATTTT.

This clone was seen a few times. The chain uses TRBV5-8 and TRBJ1-2; D is possibly TRBD1 (6 bases). CDR1 is SGHTS, CDR2 YDEGEE, per germline. The CDR3 consists of 18 residues. V was clipped by 4 bases and J by 8 bases, with 30 bases between them. DNA for the CDR3: TGTGCCAGCAGCCTGCAGGGGTCACCGGGCCCGAAACGGAGCGGCTACACCTTC. This sequence encodes CASSLQGSPGPKRSGYTF.

The chain is built from TRBV28 and TRBJ2-1; possibly TRBD1 for D (5 bases). V gave up 7 bases and J gave up 7 bases, with 14 bases separating them. The CDR3 length is 13 residues. Per the germline V gene, CDR1 is MDHEN and CDR2 is SYDVKM. Here the CDR3 reads CASNNGRENEQFF. The CDR3 DNA reads TGTGCCAGCAATAACGGCAGGGAAAATGAGCAGTTCTTC.

This clone came up a few times. The rearrangement links TRBV29-1 to TRBJ1-1; D perhaps matches TRBD1 (6 bases). V was pared by 7 bases and J by 4 bases, with 25 bases between. Looked up from germline, CDR1 is SQVTM and CDR2 is ANQGSEA. CDR3 length: 16 residues. The DNA of the CDR3 is TGCAGCGGGGGCCGAGGGACATCGCTCAGGCTCACTGAAGCTTTCTTT. It translates to CSGGRGTSLRLTEAFF.

The chain joins TRBV2 to TRBJ1-1; D uncertain. CDR1 and CDR2 (germline): SNHLY, FYNNEI. Trimming took 7 bases from V and 2 from J, leaving 11 bases between them. The CDR3 contains 13 residues. The CDR3 here is CASKDSRNTEAFF. CDR3 DNA sequence: TGTGCCAGCAAAGATTCCAGAAACACTGAAGCTTTCTTT.

The chain joins TRBV5-1 to TRBJ2-5; a weak D match, TRBD2 (5 bases). The germline CDR1 and CDR2 sequences are SGHRS and YFSETQ. CDR3 length: 14 amino acids. The V end was cut by 2 bases, the J end by 5 bases, with 13 bases between. The CDR3 protein is CASSFVRGQETQYF. The CDR3 DNA is TGCGCCAGCAGCTTTGTAAGAGGGCAGGAGACCCAGTACTTC.

This clone was picked up a small number of times. The chain is built from TRBV6-1 and TRBJ1-5; 10 nucleotides line up with TRBD1. The CDR3 contains 16 residues. The junction had 7 bases not matched to a gene; V was cut back by 1 base and J by 7 bases. Germline V gene sequence: CDR1 MNHNS, CDR2 SASEGT. CDR3 in amino acids: CASSEVGTGVGQPQHF. The CDR3 bases are TGTGCCAGCAGTGAAGTCGGGACAGGGGTGGGGCAGCCCCAGCATTTT.

The sample holds a few counts of this clone. V and J are TRBV4-1 and TRBJ2-7, with 9 bases aligning to TRBD1. Per the germline V gene, CDR1 is MGHRA and CDR2 is YSYEKL. V was clipped by 0 bases and J by 5 bases; unmatched bases: 5. CDR3 length: 15 residues. CDR3 nucleotides: TGCGCCAGCAGCCAAGACGGGACAGGGCCGGACGAGCAGTACTTC. This gives the protein CASSQDGTGPDEQYF.

This clone was counted only a few times. V and J are TRBV5-8 and TRBJ2-2; 7 nucleotides align to TRBD1. The germline V gene has CDR1 SGHTS and CDR2 YDEGEE. The CDR3 loop spans 14 amino acids. V lost 5 bases and J lost 1; bases outside the gene matches: 2. The CDR3 loop is CASRRQGNTGELFF. DNA for the CDR3: TGTGCCAGCAGAAGACAGGGGAACACCGGGGAGCTGTTTTTT. Based on the CDR3 plus reference TRBV5-8 and TRBJ2-2, the full variable domain is EAGVTQSPTHLIKTRGQQATLRCSPISGHTSVYWYQQALGLGLQFLLWYDEGEERNRGNFPPRFSGRQFPNYSSELNVNALELEDSALYLCASRRQGNTGELFFGEGSRLTVL.

This clone was recorded a few times. The V and J genes are TRBV7-2 and TRBJ2-7, with D perhaps TRBD2 (6 bases). This CDR3 has 14 amino acids. Trimming removed 5 bases from V and 7 bases from J, with 18 bases in between. Germline V lookup: CDR1 SGHTA, CDR2 FQGNSA. Here the CDR3 reads CASSPGEGLVEQYF. The CDR3 DNA is TGTGCCAGCAGCCCGGGGGAAGGTCTCGTTGAGCAGTACTTC.

There are a few counts of this clone. The chain is built from TRBV7-9 and TRBJ1-2; D is unclear. Germline CDR1 SEHNR, CDR2 FQNEAQ (reference sequence). CDR3 length: 15 amino acids. The V gene lost 1 base and the J gene lost 2 bases, with 11 bases spanning the gap. For the CDR3, the DNA is TGTGCCAGCAGCTTAGGGCAGGAAAAGAACTATGGCTACACCTTC. This codes for CASSLGQEKNYGYTF.

This rearrangement joins TRBV5-4 to TRBJ1-6; D unresolved. V lost 2 bases and J 9 bases, leaving 21 bases between the germline ends. The CDR3 runs to 17 residues. Germline V gene data show CDR1 as SGHNT and CDR2 as YYREEE (reference sequence). For the CDR3, the DNA is TGTGCCAGCAGCTTAAGGGAGGGTGCTTGGGCTTCTTCACCCCTCCACTTT. Translating it yields CASSLREGAWASSPLHF.

The rearrangement links TRBV5-4 to TRBJ2-2, with D perhaps TRBD2 (6 bases). CDR3 length: 16 amino acids. Germline CDR1 is SGHNT and CDR2 is YYREEE (reference sequence). Trimming took off 0 bases at V and 4 bases at J, with 13 bases between the two ends. CDR3 amino acids: CASSLAWRGSTGELFF. DNA for the CDR3: TGTGCCAGCAGCTTGGCCTGGCGGGGAAGCACCGGGGAGCTGTTTTTT.

This clone has just a few counts. The chain carries TRBV7-3 and TRBJ2-3; 7 bases fit TRBD2. The CDR3 covers 14 residues. The V and J ends lost 4 bases and 1 base, in that order; junction bases with no gene match: 2. The germline gives CDR1 SGHTA, CDR2 FQGTGA. Here the CDR3 DNA reads TGTGCCAGCAGCTCCCGGGAGGGCACAGATACGCAGTATTTT. Amino acid sequence: CASSSREGTDTQYF. The full variable domain, completed using reference TRBV7-3 and TRBJ2-3, is GAGVSQTPSNKVTEKGKYVELRCDPISGHTALYWYRQSLGQGPEFLIYFQGTGAADDSGLPNDRFFAVRPEGSVSTLKIQRTERGDSAVYLCASSSREGTDTQYFGPGTRLTVL.

Only a few counts were recorded for this clone. The V and J genes are TRBV6-1 and TRBJ2-2, with 9 bases identical to TRBD1. The germline CDR1 and CDR2 sequences are MNHNS and SASEGT. CDR3 size: 15 residues. The ends lost 6 bases at V and 5 bases at J; junction bases unmatched: 7. In DNA, the CDR3 is TGTGCCAGCAGCAGGGACAGGGCGGGAACCGGGGAGCTGTTTTTT. It encodes CASSRDRAGTGELFF.

The chain combines TRBV4-3 with TRBJ1-4; possible D gene TRBD1, 5 bases. The V end lost 6 bases, the J end lost 0 bases, and 11 bases lay between the germline ends. The CDR3 totals 15 residues. The germline V gene has CDR1 LGHNA and CDR2 YSLEER. The CDR3 DNA sequence: TGCGCCAGCAGACGTCAGGGATCAACTAATGAAAAACTGTTTTTT. As protein: CASRRQGSTNEKLFF.

This clone was counted between two and nine times. The chain is built from TRBV29-1 and TRBJ2-7; a weak D match, TRBD1 (6 bases). Germline V CDR1 and CDR2: SQVTM, ANQGSEA. The V gene lost 4 bases and the J gene lost 3 bases, with 13 bases spanning the gap. The CDR3 has 13 residues. CDR3 nucleotides: TGCAGCGTTGGTTTGGGGGCGGGCTACGAGCAGTACTTC. Translated: CSVGLGAGYEQYF.

V and J are TRBV10-3 and TRBJ2-1, with 7 bases fitting TRBD1. The CDR3 contains 13 residues. CDR1 ENHRY and CDR2 SYGVKD come from the germline V gene. V dropped 7 bases and J dropped 10; count of bases not matched to a gene: 10. The CDR3, as DNA: TGTGCCATCACCGGACAGGAATTTTCGGAGCAGTTCTTC. This gives the protein CAITGQEFSEQFF.

This clone was seen a few times. V and J are TRBV5-4 and TRBJ2-7; a weak D match, TRBD2 (5 bases). V shed 0 bases and J shed 3 bases, with 7 bases lying between them. The germline V gene encodes CDR1 SGHNT and CDR2 YYREEE (reference sequence). The CDR3 covers 13 residues. The CDR3 loop reads CASSLAEGYEQYF. CDR3 nucleotide sequence: TGTGCCAGCAGCTTGGCCGAGGGCTACGAGCAGTACTTC.

This clone was recorded only once. The chain employs TRBV15 and TRBJ2-3; possibly TRBD2 for D (7 bases). The germline CDR1 and CDR2 sequences are LNHNV and YYDKDF (reference sequence). V was cut by 5 bases and J by 7 bases, with 22 bases left in between. There are 16 residues in the CDR3. The CDR3: CATSDPRGGNRYTQYF. The CDR3 region has the DNA TGTGCCACCAGCGATCCTAGGGGGGGAAATAGGTATACGCAGTATTTT.